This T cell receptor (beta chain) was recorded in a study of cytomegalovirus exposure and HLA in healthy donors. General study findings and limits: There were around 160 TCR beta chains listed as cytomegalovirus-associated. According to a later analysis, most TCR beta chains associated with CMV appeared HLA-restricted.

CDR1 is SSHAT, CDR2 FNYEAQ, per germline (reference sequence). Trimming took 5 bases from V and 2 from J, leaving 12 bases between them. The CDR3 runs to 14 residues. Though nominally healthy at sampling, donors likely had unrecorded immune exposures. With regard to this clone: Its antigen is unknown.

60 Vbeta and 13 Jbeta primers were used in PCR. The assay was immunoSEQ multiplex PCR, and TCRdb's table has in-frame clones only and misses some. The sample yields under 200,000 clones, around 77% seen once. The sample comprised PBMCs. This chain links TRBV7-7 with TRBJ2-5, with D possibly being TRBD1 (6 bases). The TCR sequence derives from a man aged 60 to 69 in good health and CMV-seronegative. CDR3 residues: CASSLGHRQETQYF. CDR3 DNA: TGTGCCAGCAGCCTGGGACATAGACAAGAGACCCAGTACTTC.